A single sample is the source of the 3 T cell receptor beta chains below, sequenced in a study of cytomegalovirus exposure and HLA in healthy donors. The PCR employed 60 Vbeta primers together with 13 Jbeta primers. Method: immunoSEQ multiplex PCR; TCRdb's copy keeps in-frame clones and lacks some. The sample carries under 95,000 clones, roughly 73% recorded once. Input material: PBMCs. These receptors all stem from a man between 40 and 49 years old in good health and CMV-seronegative.

The genes are TRBV5-1 and TRBJ2-7; 7 bases fit TRBD1. The CDR3 is 15 residues long. Per germline, CDR1 SGHRS and CDR2 YFSETQ. With 0 bases clipped from V and 3 bases from J, the junction kept 6 bases outside the gene matches. The CDR3 sequence: CASSLGWDSNYEQYF. The CDR3 bases are TGCGCCAGCAGCTTGGGATGGGACAGCAACTACGAGCAGTACTTC. The whole variable domain, filled in from reference TRBV5-1 and TRBJ2-7, reads KAGVTQTPRYLIKTRGQQVTLSCSPISGHRSVSWYQQTPGQGLQFLFEYFSETQRNKGNFPGRFSGRQFSNSRSEMNVSTLELGDSALYLCASSLGWDSNYEQYFGPGTRLTVT.

The chain links TRBV7-8 to TRBJ1-5; 8 bases are a match to TRBD1. V dropped 4 bases and J dropped 4; count of bases not matched to a gene: 6. The CDR3 is 15 amino acids. CDR1 is SGHVS and CDR2 is FQNEAQ in the germline V gene. The CDR3 DNA sequence: TGTGCCAGCAGCTCCAAAAGGACAGGGAATCAGCCCCAGCATTTT. It translates to CASSSKRTGNQPQHF.

V and J are TRBV5-1 and TRBJ2-7, with 7 bases fitting TRBD2. The junction had 2 bases not matched to a gene; V was cut back by 0 bases and J by 2 bases. The CDR3 has 14 amino acids. Germline loops: CDR1 SGHRS, CDR2 YFSETQ. CDR3 DNA sequence: TGCGCCAGCAGCTTGGAGGGACTAACCTACGAGCAGTACTTC. Protein sequence: CASSLEGLTYEQYF.